One and the same sample provided the 6 T cell receptor beta chains below, sequenced in a study of shared clonotypes between healthy human individuals. Clones were read by immunoSEQ multiplex PCR, and TCRdb kept only the in-frame ones, dropping some. Of some 1 million clones listed, 70% to 80% were seen once; the top ten hold nearly 1.5%. The material sequenced was memory CD4+ T cells sorted from blood. Subset meaning: CD45RA-negative fraction. These receptors originate from a man younger than 35 in good health.

V and J are TRBV4-1 and TRBJ2-1; D might be TRBD2 (6 bases). Per germline, CDR1 MGHRA and CDR2 YSYEKL. CDR3 length: 17 residues. V shed 1 base and J shed 1 base, with 14 bases lying between them. The CDR3 DNA is TGCGCCAGCAGCCAAGCCACCAGCGGGCCATCCTACAATGAGCAGTTCTTC. Translated: CASSQATSGPSYNEQFF.

This chain joins TRBV11-3 and TRBJ2-2, with no clear D. V shed 1 base and J shed 5 bases, with 14 bases lying between them. The CDR3 contains 16 residues. Looked up from germline, CDR1 is SGHNT and CDR2 is YENEEA. Written as DNA, the CDR3 is TGTGCCAGCAGCTTAGCCCGTTGGTGGGATACCGGGGAGCTGTTTTTT. Protein product: CASSLARWWDTGELFF.

V usage is TRBV7-9 and J usage is TRBJ2-7, with 7 bases fitting TRBD1. Germline-derived CDR1 and CDR2 are SEHNR and FQNEAQ (reference sequence). V lost 4 bases and J lost 4; bases outside the gene matches: 4. The CDR3 spans 13 residues. CDR3 nucleotide sequence: TGTGCCAGCAGCTGGGGACAGAGGTACGAGCAGTACTTC. It encodes CASSWGQRYEQYF.

The chain links TRBV30 to TRBJ2-7; 8 nucleotides align to TRBD2. Germline V CDR1 and CDR2: GTSNPN, SVGIG (reference sequence). The length of the CDR3 is 15 residues. J lost 1 base, V lost 3 bases, and 8 bases had no gene match. CDR3 bases: TGTGCCTGGAGGGCGGGGGGTTACAATTCCTACGAGCAGTACTTC. Residues: CAWRAGGYNSYEQYF.

Only one count was recorded for this clone. V usage is TRBV5-1 and J usage is TRBJ2-7; D is ambiguous. Germline V CDR1 and CDR2: SGHRS, YFSETQ. The CDR3 consists of 15 residues. V dropped 3 bases and J dropped 3 bases, with 16 bases sitting between them. The CDR3 reads CASSSLSNIGYEQYF. The CDR3 bases are TGCGCCAGCAGCTCTCTGTCGAATATCGGCTACGAGCAGTACTTC.

The chain uses TRBV4-2 and TRBJ2-2; perhaps TRBD2 as D (6 bases). V lost 0 bases and J lost 4, with 18 bases in between. The germline V gene encodes CDR1 LGHNA and CDR2 YNFKEQ. CDR3 length equals 18 residues. The CDR3 DNA follows: TGTGCCAGCAGCCAAGATCCGTTGGGCGGCGGGACCACCGGGGAGCTGTTTTTT. This encodes CASSQDPLGGGTTGELFF.